This TCR beta chain was captured by sequencing in a study of blood T cell repertoires in COVID-19. Study-level information: Some COVID-19 samples were acute and others convalescent; all came from the United States, Italy and Spain. From T cells, B-cell-depleted T cells, or PBMCs came the material, which was cDNA or gDNA.

This clone occurred a few times. This CDR3 is built from 15 residues. The V segment lost 3 bases and the J segment 6 bases; nucleotides outside the gene matches: 7. CDR1 MDHEN and CDR2 SYDVKM come from the germline V gene. Authors' data handling: By means of reference gene primer amplification, nucleated cell counts were estimated. Sequenced by immunoSEQ multiplex PCR; TCRdb stores in-frame clones only, minus some. V, J and clone size derive from that table, while D and trimming were established from the DNA sequence. The sample has thousands of clones, about 81% seen once; the top ten hold roughly a sixth.

This chain uses TRBV28 with TRBJ1-4, with TRBD1 matching over 7 bases. This receptor was taken from a human donor with active COVID-19. The donor label of this sample is uncertain. Source material: peripheral blood. CDR3 coding DNA: TGTGCCAGCAGTTTTAACCAGGGGGTTTATGAAAAACTGTTTTTT. This gives the protein CASSFNQGVYEKLFF.